This TCR beta chain is drawn from a study of blood T cell repertoires in COVID-19. Whole-study context: PBMCs, B-cell-depleted T cells, or T cells provided the cDNA or gDNA that made up the material.

Using immunoSEQ multiplex PCR, the repertoire was profiled, and TCRdb retains in-frame clones only, with some absent. The sample holds roughly 70,000 clones, 82% seen once. In germline, CDR1 is MDHEN, CDR2 SYDVKM. The ends lost 7 bases at V and 4 bases at J; junction bases unmatched: 9. The CDR3 runs 16 residues. V is TRBV28 and J is TRBJ2-3, with 12 positions matching TRBD2. The sequenced sample consisted of peripheral blood. The TCR was taken from a woman in her fifties or sixties with acute or convalescent COVID-19. CDR3 region: CASILSLAGGADTQYF. The DNA of the CDR3 is TGTGCCAGCATCCTCTCCCTAGCGGGGGGGGCAGATACGCAGTATTTT.